The entry that follows covers one TCR beta chain sequence. The antigen is undetermined. This sample is part of a study of CD8+ T cells in alopecia areata. Points from the study as a whole: Sharing of TCR sequences between patients (possibly for HLA-related reasons) was less clear than in mice. Higher clonality and more expanded CD8+ clones appeared in lesional than normal scalp. Scalp repertoires also include resident alphabeta T cells from normal skin.

Extraction of RNA preceded its reverse transcription into cDNA, which served as the sequencing template. Clones were sequenced by immunoSEQ multiplex PCR, and TCRdb holds only the in-frame ones, with some missing. Of under 130,000 clones listed, approximately 52% are singletons. The sample was CD4+ T cells sorted from blood. The TCR was taken from a human donor in good health.

For the CDR3, the DNA is TGTGCCACCAGACTCGGGACAGTACAAGAGACCCAGTACTTC. Protein product: CATRLGTVQETQYF. V is TRBV2 and J is TRBJ2-5; TRBD1 aligns across 7 bases. V was clipped by 10 bases and J by 2 bases; unmatched bases: 10. Germline assignment: CDR1 SNHLY and CDR2 FYNNEI. The CDR3 length is 14 residues.